Here is one T cell receptor beta chain with its context. Its cognate antigen is unknown. The sample is drawn from a study of cytomegalovirus exposure and HLA in healthy donors. Notes on the study in general: The listing of about 150 TCR beta chains classed them as cytomegalovirus-associated. Later analysis demonstrated an association between a missense DCLRE1C variant and TCR beta V- and J-gene trimming. TCR sequences were mostly rare, though some public TCRs occurred in many donors. Most likely, a cluster of highly shared sequence variants arose as a sequencing artifact.

60 Vbeta and 13 Jbeta primers were used in PCR. Using immunoSEQ multiplex PCR, the repertoire was profiled, and TCRdb retains in-frame clones only, with some absent. This table lists about 200,000 clones. The sequencing sample was made of PBMCs. The sequence came from a girl aged 2 to 9 in good health and CMV-seropositive.

The CDR3 is CAIRAGGETQYF. For the CDR3, the DNA is TGTGCCATCAGGGCCGGCGGAGAGACCCAGTACTTC. The rearrangement links TRBV10-3 to TRBJ2-5; D is uncertain. Trimming took 6 bases from V and 4 from J, leaving 9 bases between them. The CDR3 extends over 12 amino acids. Germline-derived CDR1 and CDR2 are ENHRY and SYGVKD.